These T cell receptor beta chains were read from a single sample in a study of OX40 agonist ivuxolimab in advanced cancers. Profiling relied on immunoSEQ multiplex PCR, and the TCRdb table lists in-frame clones only, not all of them. The sample carries approximately 89,000 clones, about nine tenths recorded once. Sample: CD4+ or CD8+ T cells sorted from blood, taken in a trial of the OX40 agonist ivuxolimab. Every receptor here comes from an adult with an advanced solid tumor such as melanoma, head and neck, liver or kidney cancer. The CDR3 runs from the conserved cysteine through the conserved F or W. Each record gives: V gene, CDR3 protein.

V: TRBV4-2; CDR3: CASSQESHLRGGIHNSPLHF
V: TRBV9; CDR3: CASSVDPETSGEQYF
V: TRBV6-5; CDR3: CASSPRVPYNEQFF
V: TRBV18; CDR3: CASSRLGGTEAFF
V: TRBV30; CDR3: CAWSVGTGGNQPQHF
V: TRBV21-1; CDR3: CASSLGLSGANVLTF
V: TRBV6-5; CDR3: CASSYRQGNTEAFF
V: TRBV5-4; CDR3: CASSSLWARSNTEAFF
V: TRBV10-3; CDR3: CAIGNTGGRVEAFF
V: TRBV30; CDR3: CAWTTTGNTEAFF
V: TRBV30; CDR3: CAWSSTGTSLQYF
V: TRBV9; CDR3: CASSVFRGGNRQGAELFF